These T cell receptor beta chains were read from a single sample in a study of T-cell reconstitution after alpha-beta-depleted transplantation in children. TCRdb reanalysed the PCR reads using MiXCR and keeps one entry per CDR3 protein. The sample yields 700,000 to 950,000 distinct CDR3 sequences, 16% seen once. Source: PBMCs, mostly from graft donor cells, taken 360 days after TCRalphabeta/CD19-depleted stem cell transplant. These receptors all stem from a male patient younger than 18 who had a stem cell transplant for acute lymphoblastic leukemia, so the T cells may come from the graft donor. Both conserved end residues are trimmed from each CDR3. Fields, in order: V gene, clone size, CDR3 protein. Only part of the rows carry a size: once, few, many, or a class if the clone is expanded.

V: TRBV15
size: few
CDR3: ATSRDRATANTEAF

V: TRBV6-5
size: .
CDR3: ASARAGELF

V: TRBV24-1
size: .
CDR3: ATQAVLSSYNEQF

V: TRBV12-3/TRBV12-4
size: .
CDR3: ASSTAGRNGYT

V: TRBV20-1
size: .
CDR3: SASAGVIGNQPQH

V: TRBV4-1
size: few
CDR3: ASSQPGQGAGQY

V: TRBV5-1
size: .
CDR3: ASSEYRGLSTEAF

V: TRBV5-1
size: .
CDR3: ASSSLAGIYEQY

V: TRBV12-3/TRBV12-4
size: .
CDR3: ASSSQIYSNQPQH

V: TRBV5-1
size: .
CDR3: ASRARTGLQAF

V: TRBV7-9
size: .
CDR3: ASSLWTEAAEQY

V: TRBV5-1
size: few
CDR3: ASSFWTGGERDYGYT

V: TRBV18
size: few
CDR3: ASSPLPRGTDTQY

V: TRBV20-1
size: .
CDR3: SAAYRGSSPLH

V: TRBV3-1
size: .
CDR3: ASSQDGGRRGLAGSVRDTQY

V: TRBV4-1
size: .
CDR3: ASSPWTSSYNSPLH